Below, one TCR beta chain is given with its context. Many counts were recorded for this clone. The clone's antigen remains unknown. The missing CDR3 end, 3 residues past where the read stops, is filled in from the germline J gene. The data were obtained in a study of T cell clonality in common variable immunodeficiency (dated by TCRdb to 2013 to 2016). Overall results and qualifications from the work: According to the authors, figuring out what caused the increased clonality in CVID would require sequencing the repertoires of T cell subpopulations. Although equal DNA input was used, an average of about 81,820 unique sequences per sample was obtained for controls, compared with approximately 32,000 for CVID samples. TCRbeta clonality was higher in CVID subjects than in healthy controls (t-test p = 0.018), and the increase was most characteristic of about a third of subjects. Correlations between repertoire features and clinical complications were limited by patient heterogeneity within the CVID cohort. Fewer TCRbeta clones were shared among CVID subjects than among healthy controls (p < 0.0001). CVID TCRbeta sequences were reported to have fewer deletions and N-nucleotide insertions and to lack highly modified clones with 13 or more V deletions.

Equivalent amounts of genomic DNA from CVID and control samples were used as sequencing input. For every sample, a 60 bp segment covering the rearranged TCRbeta CDR3 region was amplified and then sequenced. The immunoSEQ assay, a bias-corrected multiplex PCR combined with high-throughput sequencing, was used for TCRbeta amplification. The authors' analysis ran thus. Each unique nucleotide sequence was treated as a clone and annotated with V, D and J genes, copy number and frequency. Sequences were labeled productive if in frame, and non-productive if out of frame or containing stop codons. As previously described, Shannon's entropy was used to calculate clonality. The predicted amino acid sequences of productive clones were used to derive mean CDR3 Kyte-Doolittle hydropathy. The R hclust function was used to hierarchically cluster scaled V gene usage with Manhattan distance and complete linkage. Sharing of clones by CDR3 amino acid sequence was evaluated through resampling of 12 repertoires per group over 100 rounds. The repertoires were searched for 65 to 80 published EBV-specific and roughly 240 published CMV-specific TCRbeta sequences. After two CVID samples that produced fewer than 10,000 sequences were dropped from the analysis, some 40 CVID repertoires remained. Imported from immuneACCESS, the table was reduced by TCRdb to in-frame sequences with V and J called. These copies leave out some clones; in studies compared against another copy, an unresolved V gene accounts for under half, and the cause of the remainder is not known. The V and J calls and the clone size are those of that table, but D and trimming were determined from the DNA. In this sample, over 40,000 clones appear, none counted once only. Less than 6.5% of the sample is held by the ten biggest clonotypes.

Predominantly Caucasian heritage was noted among both the CVID patients and the healthy controls. From each donor, roughly 5 to 8.5 ml of heparinized peripheral whole blood was collected. TCRbeta CDR3 repertoires were sequenced from genomic DNA of adults with common variable immune deficiency (CVID) and healthy adult controls. The control group was made up of around 22 healthy adult volunteers (about 10 male and around twelve female) whose ages ranged from 23 to 66 years, with a mean age of approximately 37. Diluted blood was subjected to density centrifugation over Hypaque 1077 or Ficoll-Paque for isolation of peripheral blood mononuclear cells. Unsorted mononuclear cells served as the source of genomic DNA, which was extracted either by Qiagen column purification or by a centrifugation-based method. Inclusive of the bounding cysteine and phenylalanine, the CDR3 is 15 residues long. The DNA covers only part of the CDR3, 36 bases in frame from base 1. V ends up 3 bases short and J 2 bases short, with an unmatched junction base count of 4. Sequences SGHRS (CDR1) and YFSETQ (CDR2) are obtained from the germline V gene.

The sequenced sample was peripheral blood mononuclear cells. The V gene is TRBV5-1 and the J gene is TRBJ1-2; TRBD1 agrees with 10 junctional bases. This TCR was sampled from a person aged 18-69 years in good health. The covered CDR3 bases are TGCGCCAGCAGCTACGACAGGGGGCCCAACTATGGC. The encoded protein is CASSYDRGPNYG. The CDR3 in its entirety is CASSYDRGPNYGYTF.